The clone carrying this TCR beta chain was seen at least ten times. This record belongs to a study of early T cells in non-severe SARS-CoV-2 infection. Study summary: The chains were unpaired, and the sequenced material was bulk RNA from unsorted whole blood.

In TCRdb, the 5' RACE reads were re-called with MiXCR into one record per CDR3 protein. This repertoire shows 20,000 to 25,000 distinct CDR3 sequences, 4.5% to 6% found once; its top ten account for about 3.9%. CDR3 length equals 15 residues. In germline, CDR1 is DFQATT, CDR2 SNEGSKA (reference sequence). Deletions cut 2 bases from V and 7 bases from J, with 18 bases between. The chain uses TRBV20-1 and TRBJ2-1; D is possibly TRBD1 (6 bases). Sequencing was performed on whole blood. This TCR came from an adult who was a healthcare worker with PCR-confirmed SARS-CoV-2 infection or an uninfected control (not recorded which). The chain's CDR3 is CSARSGRGPRNEQFF. CDR3 nucleotides: TGCAGTGCTAGATCGGGCAGGGGTCCAAGGAATGAGCAGTTCTTC.